This entry lists 21 T cell receptor beta chains sequenced from one sample in a study of response to subunit inactivated influenza vaccine. TCRdb itself ran the RT-PCR reads through MiXCR, one entry per CDR3 protein. The data contain about 650,000 distinct CDR3 sequences, 15% to 18% of them singletons. Source: PBMCs from blood, taken 11 to 12 days after vaccination. These receptors were obtained from a man in his forties or fifties who received an inactivated influenza vaccine.

This clonotype was picked up a small number of times. The gene calls are TRBV29-1 and TRBJ2-7; the D is unclear. Germline lookup yields CDR1 SQVTM and CDR2 ANQGSEA. The V and J ends lost 0 bases and 5 bases respectively, with 11 bases between them. This CDR3 has 13 residues. CDR3 DNA: TGCAGCGTTGAAGATCGTAGGGCCCACGAGCAGTACTTC. It translates to CSVEDRRAHEQYF.

This clonotype was detected a few times. The chain employs TRBV12-3 or TRBV12-4 and TRBJ2-2; a possible D gene is TRBD1 (5 bases). V was cut by 2 bases and J by 6 bases, with 10 bases left in between. The CDR3 is made up of 14 amino acids. The CDR3 loop is CASSLREGAGELFF. CDR3 bases: TGTGCCAGCAGTTTAAGGGAAGGGGCCGGGGAGCTGTTTTTT.

This clonotype was found a few times. The V and J genes are TRBV29-1 and TRBJ1-2; TRBD1 aligns across 8 bases. CDR3 length equals 13 residues. The V gene end was trimmed by 7 bases and the J gene end by 2 bases; junction bases not matched to a gene: 6. CDR1 is SQVTM and CDR2 is ANQGSEA in the germline V gene. CDR3 in amino acids: CSAGTGMNYGYTF. Here the CDR3 DNA reads TGCAGCGCGGGGACAGGAATGAACTATGGCTACACCTTC.

The V gene is TRBV2, the J gene TRBJ2-7; D perhaps matches TRBD1 (6 bases). The CDR3 covers 15 residues. Germline CDR1 is SNHLY and CDR2 is FYNNEI. Trimming took off 3 bases at V and 2 bases at J, with 14 bases between the two ends. CDR3 sequence reads: CASSEYRENTYEQYF. The CDR3 bases are TGTGCCAGCAGTGAGTACAGGGAGAATACCTACGAGCAGTACTTC.

The chain uses TRBV4-3 and TRBJ2-6; D tentatively fits TRBD1 or TRBD2 (5 bases each). V dropped 4 bases and J dropped 4 bases, with 17 bases sitting between them. In germline, CDR1 is LGHNA, CDR2 YSLEER. The CDR3 has 17 residues. The CDR3 here is CASSRDPDEAGANVLTF. CDR3 in DNA: TGCGCCAGCAGCCGGGACCCCGACGAGGCCGGGGCCAACGTCCTGACTTTC.

A few counts support this clonotype. CDR3 sequence (DNA): TGCAGTGCTAGAGTGAGTAGCGGGAGATTAGATGAGCAGTTCTTC. Translation: CSARVSSGRLDEQFF. The V call is TRBV20-1, the J call TRBJ2-1, with 9 bases aligning to TRBD2. V lost 1 base, J lost 8 bases, and 9 bases stayed unmatched. This CDR3 is 15 amino acids long. CDR1 is DFQATT and CDR2 is SNEGSKA in the germline V gene (reference sequence).

The V call is TRBV9, the J call TRBJ1-2, with 8 nucleotides matching TRBD1. CDR3 length: 14 residues. After removal of 0 bases from V and 7 bases from J, the junction contained 5 bases not matched to a gene. CDR1 and CDR2 from the germline V gene are SGDLS and YYNGEE. The CDR3 DNA reads TGTGCCAGCAGCGTAGAAACAGGGGGGCTTGGCTACACCTTC. This encodes CASSVETGGLGYTF. Full variable domain (missing parts from reference TRBV9 and TRBJ1-2): DSGVTQTPKHLITATGQRVTLRCSPRSGDLSVYWYQQSLDQGLQFLIQYYNGEERAKGNILERFSAQQFPDLHSELNLSSLELGDSALYFCASSVETGGLGYTFGSGTRLTVV.

This clonotype has a handful of counts. V and J are TRBV12-3 or TRBV12-4 and TRBJ2-2, with D maybe TRBD2 (6 bases). The CDR3 extends over 15 amino acids. V lost 3 bases, J lost 6 bases, and 14 bases lay in between. The CDR3 sequence is CASSFMSGEAGELFF. Written as DNA, the CDR3 is TGTGCCAGCAGTTTTATGTCCGGGGAGGCCGGGGAGCTGTTTTTT.

The CDR3 protein is CASRAGGSSYEQYF. The CDR3 DNA follows: TGTGCCAGCAGGGCGGGGGGGAGCTCCTACGAGCAGTACTTC. The chain uses TRBV7-2 and TRBJ2-7; 9 positions match TRBD2. This CDR3 contains 14 residues. Germline V gene lookup returns CDR1 SGHTA and CDR2 FQGNSA. V was pared by 6 bases and J by 0 bases, with 3 bases of the junction left unmatched.

This clonotype showed up just a few times. The chain combines TRBV9 with TRBJ2-1; 12 nucleotides line up with TRBD2. J lost 10 bases, V lost 4 bases, and 6 bases had no gene match. Germline V gives CDR1 SGDLS, CDR2 YYNGEE. CDR3 length equals 14 residues. The CDR3 sequence: CASSPAGTSGEQFF. CDR3 sequence (DNA): TGTGCCAGCAGCCCTGCCGGGACTAGCGGGGAGCAGTTCTTC.

The chain has TRBV7-2 and TRBJ2-3, with D possibly being TRBD2 (6 bases). The germline V gene has CDR1 SGHTA and CDR2 FQGNSA. The CDR3 is 16 amino acids. The germline V and J ends were trimmed by 5 bases and 0 bases, with 15 bases remaining between them. For the CDR3, the DNA is TGTGCCAGCAGCAAATGGGGCGGGGAAAGCACAGATACGCAGTATTTT. It yields the protein CASSKWGGESTDTQYF.

At least ten counts were recorded for this clonotype. The chain joins TRBV20-1 to TRBJ2-5; perhaps TRBD2 as D (6 bases). The CDR3 consists of 13 residues. Trimming cost V 6 bases and J 4 bases, with 15 bases left between them. Germline CDR1 is DFQATT and CDR2 is SNEGSKA (reference sequence). DNA for the CDR3: TGCAGTGCAGAGGGACTTCAGGGAGAGACCCAGTACTTC. Its protein is CSAEGLQGETQYF.

The chain recombines TRBV29-1 with TRBJ1-4; maybe TRBD1 (6 bases). The CDR3 is made up of 15 amino acids. The germline CDR1 and CDR2 sequences are SQVTM and ANQGSEA. With 7 bases removed from V and 1 base from J, the gap between germline ends came to 16 bases. The CDR3 DNA reads as TGCAGCGCCCAGGGGACACCTTTAACTAATGAAAAACTGTTTTTT. Protein product: CSAQGTPLTNEKLFF.

In this sample, this clonotype turned up a few times. The V gene is TRBV6-5, the J gene TRBJ2-7, with TRBD2 as a possible D gene (5 bases). Germline CDR1 MNHEY, CDR2 SVGAGI. Between the trimmed V and J ends, which lost 3 bases and 2 bases, there was a span of 14 bases. The CDR3 runs 15 residues. For the CDR3, the DNA is TGTGCCAGCAGTTATGGGAGTGGGTCCGCCTACGAGCAGTACTTC. Its protein product is CASSYGSGSAYEQYF.

The chain combines TRBV15 with TRBJ1-6; D is perhaps TRBD1 (5 bases). This CDR3 region has 15 residues. V lost 0 bases to trimming and J lost 7 bases, with 10 bases between them. Germline V gene sequence: CDR1 LNHNV, CDR2 YYDKDF (reference sequence). CDR3 DNA: TGTGCCACCAGCAGAGAGGGCAGGGAAAATTCACCCCTCCACTTT. This translates into CATSREGRENSPLHF.

This clonotype was picked up many times. The rearrangement joins TRBV4-3 to TRBJ2-1; 11 bases are a match to TRBD2. Trimming took 4 bases from V and 8 from J; bases not matched to a gene: 10. The length of the CDR3 is 16 residues. Germline CDR1 and CDR2: LGHNA and YSLEER. CDR3 amino acids: CASSRATSGSKDEQFF. CDR3 in DNA: TGCGCCAGCAGCCGGGCCACTAGCGGGAGTAAGGATGAGCAGTTCTTC.

This clonotype was detected only a few times. The genes are TRBV3-1 and TRBJ2-7; 8 bases fit TRBD1. V lost 4 bases to trimming and J lost 2 bases; unmatched junction nucleotides: 19. The CDR3 has 19 amino acids. Germline V gives CDR1 LGHDT, CDR2 YNNKEL (reference sequence). Written as DNA, the CDR3 is TGTGCCAGCAGCCCTCAAAGAAACCCACGACAGGGGCAACCCTACGAGCAGTACTTC. This codes for CASSPQRNPRQGQPYEQYF.

This clonotype has only a few counts. The chain recombines TRBV28 with TRBJ2-1; 7 bases agree with TRBD2. Trimming cost V 5 bases and J 3 bases; bases outside gene matches: 7. The CDR3 consists of 15 residues. The germline V gene has CDR1 MDHEN and CDR2 SYDVKM. The CDR3 loop is CASSRAGTYYNEQFF. The CDR3 DNA is TGTGCCAGCAGTAGAGCGGGGACGTACTACAATGAGCAGTTCTTC.

This clonotype was counted only a few times. At one boundary the junction diverges from the germline segment, which might be a read error. V and J are TRBV5-1 and TRBJ2-5; the D gene could be TRBD1 or TRBD2 (6 bases each). Looked up from germline, CDR1 is SGHRS and CDR2 is YFSETQ. The CDR3 has 15 residues. CDR3 bases: TGCGCCAGCCGCTTTCTTCCGGGGGCCCAAGAGACCCAGTACTTC. It codes for CASRFLPGAQETQYF.

V and J are TRBV5-1 and TRBJ2-7; tentative D call: TRBD2 (5 bases). Trimming removed 1 base from V and 5 bases from J, with 13 bases in between. CDR1 is SGHRS, CDR2 YFSETQ, per germline. The CDR3 covers 14 residues. This chain's CDR3 is CASSLLGRFNEQYF. The CDR3 DNA reads as TGCGCCAGCAGCTTGCTAGGGAGATTCAACGAGCAGTACTTC. The complete variable domain, with remaining parts taken from reference TRBV5-1 and TRBJ2-7, reads KAGVTQTPRYLIKTRGQQVTLSCSPISGHRSVSWYQQTPGQGLQFLFEYFSETQRNKGNFPGRFSGRQFSNSRSEMNVSTLELGDSALYLCASSLLGRFNEQYFGPGTRLTVT.

This clonotype was seen once. The gene calls are TRBV6-5 and TRBJ2-1; TRBD2 might be the D (6 bases). The CDR3 has 12 residues. Germline CDR1 is MNHEY and CDR2 is SVGAGI. The germline V and J ends were trimmed by 6 bases and 14 bases, with 17 bases remaining between them. CDR3 sequence: CASRKTSSPEFF. The CDR3 DNA is TGTGCCAGCAGAAAGACTAGTTCCCCGGAGTTCTTC.